What follows are 25 T cell receptor beta chains derived from one specimen sequenced in a study of shared clonotypes between healthy human individuals. Some clones are missing from TCRdb's copy, which holds only in-frame ones; the method was immunoSEQ multiplex PCR. Here the sample spans 1.5 million to 1.9 million clones, nearly 99% being singletons. The sample comprised naive CD4+ T cells sorted from blood. Stated subset: CD45RA+ positively selected. These receptor sequences come from a man aged 25-40 years in good health.

Only one count was recorded for this clone. V is TRBV29-1 and J is TRBJ1-5, with D possibly TRBD1 on 6 matching bases. CDR1 and CDR2 from the germline V gene are SQVTM and ANQGSEA. The CDR3 covers 13 residues. The V end lost 6 bases, the J end lost 4 bases, and 13 bases lay between the germline ends. DNA of the CDR3: TGCAGCGTCGCCGGGGGGCCGAATCAGCCCCAGCATTTT. It encodes CSVAGGPNQPQHF.

This clone was recorded only once. The gene calls are TRBV18 and TRBJ2-3, with D perhaps matching TRBD2 (5 bases). The CDR3 consists of 15 residues. V lost 5 bases and J 3 bases, leaving 15 bases between the germline ends. The germline V gene encodes CDR1 KGHSH and CDR2 LQKENI. CDR3 coding DNA: TGTGCCAGCTCATCCAATCGACGGGAAACAGATACGCAGTATTTT. Protein product: CASSSNRRETDTQYF. Supplemented by reference TRBV18 and TRBJ2-3, the full variable domain reads NAGVMQNPRHLVRRRGQEARLRCSPMKGHSHVYWYRQLPEEGLKFMVYLQKENIIDESGMPKERFSAEFPKEGPSILRIQQVVRGDSAAYFCASSSNRRETDTQYFGPGTRLTVL.

The genes are TRBV7-2 and TRBJ2-3; TRBD1 or TRBD2 may be the D gene (5 bases each). The CDR3 sequence is 16 residues long. V was pared by 6 bases and J by 0 bases, with 16 bases between. CDR1 and CDR2 from the germline V gene are SGHTA and FQGNSA. The CDR3: CASSQVGTSSTDTQYF. The CDR3 DNA reads TGTGCCAGCAGTCAGGTGGGGACCTCTAGCACAGATACGCAGTATTTT.

This chain connects TRBV27 to TRBJ1-1, with D possibly TRBD1 on 6 matching bases. Trimming stripped 6 bases from V and 0 bases from J, with 11 bases between. CDR1 is MNHEY and CDR2 is SMNVEV in the germline V gene (reference sequence). The CDR3 loop spans 14 amino acids. The chain's CDR3 is CASRAGTMNTEAFF. The CDR3 nucleotides are TGTGCCAGCAGGGCCGGGACAATGAACACTGAAGCTTTCTTT.

Here the CDR3 reads CASSLDRRELFF. The CDR3, as DNA: TGTGCCAGCAGCTTAGACCGACGGGAACTGTTTTTT. The genes are TRBV7-2 and TRBJ1-4; no firm D call. CDR3 length: 12 amino acids. With 1 base removed from V and 12 bases from J, the gap between germline ends came to 9 bases. CDR1 SGHTA and CDR2 FQGNSA come from the germline V gene.

The V call is TRBV27, the J call TRBJ2-5; the D is unclear. The germline V gene encodes CDR1 MNHEY and CDR2 SMNVEV (reference sequence). The CDR3 is 15 residues long. V gave up 2 bases and J gave up 5 bases, with 15 bases separating them. CDR3 nucleotides: TGTGCCAGCAGTTTAAAGAATCCCCCTTCGGAGACCCAGTACTTC. This translates into CASSLKNPPSETQYF.

The gene calls are TRBV9 and TRBJ1-1, with 10 bases that match TRBD1. The V gene end was trimmed by 6 bases and the J gene end by 0 bases; junction bases not matched to a gene: 8. CDR1 and CDR2 (germline): SGDLS, YYNGEE. The CDR3 spans 16 residues. The CDR3 bases are TGTGCCAGCACCAGAGGGACAGGGGCGGTGAACACTGAAGCTTTCTTT. This translates into CASTRGTGAVNTEAFF.

The genes are TRBV5-4 and TRBJ2-7; either TRBD1 or TRBD2 may fit D (6 bases each). The CDR3 consists of 14 residues. Germline assignment: CDR1 SGHNT and CDR2 YYREEE (reference sequence). The V and J ends lost 4 bases and 2 bases respectively, with 13 bases between them. CDR3: CASSPRGGPYEQYF. The CDR3 DNA is TGTGCCAGCAGCCCTCGTGGGGGGCCCTACGAGCAGTACTTC. Variable domain in full (rest from reference TRBV5-4 and TRBJ2-7): ETGVTQSPTHLIKTRGQQVTLRCSSQSGHNTVSWYQQALGQGPQFIFQYYREEENGRGNFPPRFSGLQFPNYSSELNVNALELDDSALYLCASSPRGGPYEQYFGPGTRLTVT.

The rearrangement links TRBV28 to TRBJ1-1; D possibly corresponds to TRBD1 (5 bases). The germline gives CDR1 MDHEN, CDR2 SYDVKM. The CDR3 consists of 15 residues. Trimming took 4 bases from V and 5 from J, leaving 17 bases between them. CDR3 DNA sequence: TGTGCCAGCAGTTCTCCGGGGCTACTCTCGACTGAAGCTTTCTTT. Its translation is CASSSPGLLSTEAFF. The complete variable domain, with remaining parts taken from reference TRBV28 and TRBJ1-1, reads DVKVTQSSRYLVKRTGEKVFLECVQDMDHENMFWYRQDPGLGLRLIYFSYDVKMKEKGDIPEGYSVSREKKERFSLILESASTNQTSMYLCASSSPGLLSTEAFFGQGTRLTVV.

This chain joins TRBV28 and TRBJ2-7; D is unresolved. This CDR3 has 13 amino acids. Deletions cut 5 bases from V and 0 bases from J, with 8 bases between. The germline V gene encodes CDR1 MDHEN and CDR2 SYDVKM. The CDR3 reads CASSTEISYEQYF. The CDR3 DNA is TGTGCCAGCAGTACCGAGATCTCCTACGAGCAGTACTTC.

The chain carries TRBV7-3 and TRBJ2-7; maybe TRBD2 (5 bases). V lost 0 bases, J lost 5 bases, and 14 bases lay in between. Looked up from germline, CDR1 is SGHTA and CDR2 is FQGTGA. The CDR3 extends over 15 amino acids. CDR3 in amino acids: CASSLTWTGKNEQYF. The CDR3 DNA is TGTGCCAGCAGCTTAACGTGGACGGGGAAGAACGAGCAGTACTTC.

At least ten counts were recorded for this clone. The J gene is TRBJ2-5, the V gene TRBV6-1; 12 nucleotides agree with TRBD2. The trim removed 2 bases at V and 4 bases at J, leaving 2 bases unmatched. CDR1 and CDR2 (germline): MNHNS, SASEGT. The CDR3 has 15 amino acids. CDR3 protein: CASSELAGGPETQYF. CDR3 sequence (DNA): TGTGCCAGCAGTGAACTAGCGGGAGGGCCAGAGACCCAGTACTTC.

A note on this clone: This same CDR3 is encoded by further DNA sequences in the sample. V gene TRBV28 combines with J gene TRBJ1-2; D possibly corresponds to TRBD1 (6 bases). V gave up 3 bases and J gave up 4 bases, with 9 bases separating them. The CDR3 extends over 13 amino acids. Per germline, CDR1 MDHEN and CDR2 SYDVKM. The CDR3 sequence: CASSLQGPYGYTF. Written as DNA, the CDR3 is TGTGCCAGCAGTTTGCAGGGGCCCTATGGCTACACCTTC.

The chain links TRBV19 to TRBJ1-3; D is uncertain. This CDR3 comprises 12 residues. CDR1 LNHDA and CDR2 SQIVND come from the germline V gene (reference sequence). The CDR3 DNA sequence: TGTGCAACCCCCAGCTCTGGAAACACCATATATTTT. Amino acid sequence: CATPSSGNTIYF.

The table lists this clone with a count of one. CDR3 in amino acids: CASRLQGFGYTF. In nucleotides, the CDR3 is TGTGCCAGCAGACTGCAGGGCTTTGGCTACACCTTC. The chain links TRBV28 to TRBJ1-2; tentative D call: TRBD1 (5 bases). Trimming took off 6 bases at V and 7 bases at J, with 12 bases between the two ends. The CDR3 is made up of 12 amino acids. Germline CDR1 is MDHEN and CDR2 is SYDVKM.

The chain carries TRBV7-2 and TRBJ2-5, with TRBD1 matching 7 bases. The CDR3 has 13 residues. Unmatched junction bases numbered 4, after V lost 3 bases and J lost 6 bases. Germline lookup yields CDR1 SGHTA and CDR2 FQGNSA. The CDR3 DNA reads TGTGCCAGCAGCTTCGACAGGGTTCAGACCCAGTACTTC. This encodes CASSFDRVQTQYF.

This clone showed up just once. V and J are TRBV19 and TRBJ2-5; no clear D gene. The V gene's germline CDR1 is LNHDA and CDR2 SQIVND (reference sequence). The CDR3 spans 13 residues. V was clipped by 3 bases and J by 5 bases, with 10 bases between them. CDR3 nucleotide sequence: TGTGCCAGTAGTATCTGGAGCGAGGAGACCCAGTACTTC. Translation: CASSIWSEETQYF.

The chain has TRBV6-5 and TRBJ2-7; D not resolved. V was pared by 0 bases and J by 5 bases, with 11 bases between. The CDR3 consists of 14 residues. Germline assignment: CDR1 MNHEY and CDR2 SVGAGI. CDR3 sequence (DNA): TGTGCCAGCAGTTACTCTTCGGGTTTGAACGAGCAGTACTTC. This gives the protein CASSYSSGLNEQYF.

The V call is TRBV27, the J call TRBJ2-1, with D possibly TRBD2 on 6 matching bases. Germline CDR1 MNHEY, CDR2 SMNVEV (reference sequence). V lost 7 bases, J lost 6 bases, and 7 bases lay in between. The CDR3 covers 11 residues. CDR3 nucleotides: TGTGCCAGCATGCGGGGCAATGAGCAGTTCTTC. Its protein product is CASMRGNEQFF.

The chain is built from TRBV5-1 and TRBJ2-1, with D possibly TRBD2 on 5 matching bases. CDR1 and CDR2 from the germline V gene are SGHRS and YFSETQ. Trimming cost V 4 bases and J 8 bases, with 13 bases left between them. The CDR3 length is 13 residues. The CDR3 DNA reads as TGCGCCAGCAGCGACCTCACTAGGGATGAGCAGTTCTTC. This encodes CASSDLTRDEQFF.

The chain has TRBV28 and TRBJ2-1; no definite D call. Deletions cut 7 bases from V and 6 bases from J, with 10 bases between. There are 12 residues in the CDR3. Germline values: CDR1 MDHEN, CDR2 SYDVKM. The CDR3 sequence is CASTRYRNEQFF. CDR3 DNA: TGTGCCAGCACCCGTTATCGCAATGAGCAGTTCTTC.

The genes are TRBV7-9 and TRBJ1-2; a possible D gene is TRBD1 (5 bases). The CDR3 runs to 14 residues. Between the trimmed V and J ends, which lost 5 bases and 2 bases, there was a span of 12 bases. In germline, CDR1 is SEHNR, CDR2 FQNEAQ (reference sequence). The CDR3 loop is CASSLRDGNYGYTF. The CDR3 DNA reads TGTGCCAGCAGCCTCCGGGACGGCAACTATGGCTACACCTTC.

The rearrangement links TRBV13 to TRBJ2-1; D gene unclear. Germline V gene lookup returns CDR1 PRHDT and CDR2 FYEKMQ (reference sequence). V was clipped by 7 bases and J by 7 bases, with 11 bases between them. This CDR3 has 12 amino acids. The chain's CDR3 is CASTSPVNEQFF. CDR3 coding DNA: TGTGCCAGCACAAGCCCGGTGAATGAGCAGTTCTTC.

The chain joins TRBV18 to TRBJ2-7; 9 bases are shared with TRBD2. CDR3 length: 14 residues. Germline values: CDR1 KGHSH, CDR2 LQKENI. V lost 2 bases, J lost 4 bases, and 3 bases stayed unmatched. CDR3 sequence: CASSPAGGQYEQYF. Written as DNA, the CDR3 is TGTGCCAGCTCACCAGCGGGAGGGCAGTACGAGCAGTACTTC.

This chain uses TRBV11-2 with TRBJ2-3, with 12 positions matching TRBD2. The CDR3 extends over 19 amino acids. The J segment lost 0 bases and the V segment lost 4 bases, leaving 11 bases of the junction unmatched. Germline lookup yields CDR1 SGHAT and CDR2 FQNNGV. The CDR3 spells CASSSLPATSGRSTDTQYF. The CDR3 nucleotides read TGTGCCAGCAGCTCCCTCCCCGCGACTAGCGGGAGAAGCACAGATACGCAGTATTTT.